The sequence of this T cell receptor beta chain was determined in a study of CD8+ T cells in alopecia areata. V lost 5 bases and J 0 bases, leaving 8 bases between the germline ends. The CDR3 sequence is 12 residues long. From germline, CDR1 is SQVTM and CDR2 ANQGSEA. Following RNA extraction, reverse transcription yielded cDNA that acted as the sequencing template. The method was immunoSEQ multiplex PCR; TCRdb's version includes in-frame clones alone and lacks a portion of them. The sample carries about 150,000 clones, 50% to 60% recorded once. The rearrangement links TRBV29-1 to TRBJ2-7; D unresolved. Sequenced input: CD4+ T cells sorted from blood. This sequence originates from a human donor in good health. CDR3 sequence (DNA): TGCAGCGTTATTGCGGTCTCCTACGAGCAGTACTTC. Translating gives CSVIAVSYEQYF.